This entry lists 16 T cell receptor beta chains sequenced from one sample in a study of blood T cell repertoires in COVID-19 (dated by TCRdb to 2020 to 2021). The library was obtained by the immunoSEQ multiplex PCR assay. TCRdb retrieved this table from immuneACCESS and kept in-frame rearrangements only. Not all clones are present; in checked studies, unresolved V genes account for under half, and no reason is known for the remainder. The sample table holds more than 150,000 clones, of which more than 70% were seen once. Roughly 7% of the sample is in the top ten clones. The material sequenced was peripheral blood. The receptors here all came from a man aged 45-65 years with active or convalescent COVID-19.

The chain's CDR3 is CASSRQGTNYGYTF. DNA of the CDR3: TGTGCCAGCAGTCGACAGGGCACTAACTATGGCTACACCTTC. The chain recombines TRBV6-2 or TRBV6-3 with TRBJ1-2, with TRBD1 identical over 7 bases. The V gene end was trimmed by 5 bases and the J gene end by 0 bases; junction bases not matched to a gene: 3. The CDR3 is 14 residues long. CDR1 and CDR2 from the germline V gene are MNHEY and SVGEGT.

The chain combines TRBV19 with TRBJ1-5; 9 bases agree with TRBD1. The V and J ends lost 5 bases and 10 bases, in that order; junction bases with no gene match: 9. Germline V lookup: CDR1 LNHDA, CDR2 SQIVND (reference sequence). CDR3 length: 14 amino acids. The CDR3 region has the DNA TGTGCCAGTAGTCCCCGGACAGGGGAAGGCCCCCAGCATTTT. Protein product: CASSPRTGEGPQHF.

The V gene is TRBV5-1, the J gene TRBJ2-5; tentatively, D is TRBD2 (5 bases). With 0 bases removed from V and 0 bases from J, the gap between germline ends came to 6 bases. There are 14 residues in the CDR3. CDR1 SGHRS and CDR2 YFSETQ come from the germline V gene. The CDR3 coding sequence is TGCGCCAGCAGCTTGGGGGAGTACCAAGAGACCCAGTACTTC. Residues: CASSLGEYQETQYF.

The chain is built from TRBV6-1 and TRBJ2-5; 9 bases agree with TRBD1. V trimming: 1 base; J trimming: 1 base; junction bases outside the gene matches: 1. The CDR3 totals 15 residues. Germline V gives CDR1 MNHNS, CDR2 SASEGT. CDR3 sequence: CASSEGDRVQETQYF. CDR3 nucleotides: TGTGCCAGCAGTGAAGGGGACAGGGTCCAAGAGACCCAGTACTTC.

Here the CDR3 reads CASSLSRVGVPLHF. CDR3 nucleotides: TGTGCCAGCAGTTTATCTAGGGTAGGGGTTCCCCTCCACTTT. The chain combines TRBV28 with TRBJ1-6; possibly TRBD1 for D (5 bases). The V and J ends lost 1 base and 13 bases respectively, with 14 bases between them. Germline V gene sequence: CDR1 MDHEN, CDR2 SYDVKM. The CDR3 contains 14 residues.

This chain joins TRBV5-8 and TRBJ1-2; D gene ambiguous. V dropped 1 base and J dropped 8 bases, with 12 bases sitting between them. The germline V gene has CDR1 SGHTS and CDR2 YDEGEE. CDR3 length: 13 amino acids. CDR3 DNA: TGTGCCAGCAGCTTGTTGGGAGGTCGAGGCTACACCTTC. This encodes CASSLLGGRGYTF.

This clone was seen a single time. The chain carries TRBV7-2 and TRBJ1-3; D possibly corresponds to TRBD1 (5 bases). V lost 4 bases and J 2 bases, leaving 18 bases between the germline ends. Germline V gene sequence: CDR1 SGHTA, CDR2 FQGNSA. The CDR3 spans 17 residues. The chain's CDR3 is CASSSNSGQGPGNTIYF. The DNA of the CDR3 is TGTGCCAGCAGCTCCAATAGTGGCCAGGGCCCTGGAAACACCATATATTTT.

CDR3 sequence reads: CASFPGLAGGPSYNEQFF. The CDR3 DNA sequence: TGTGCCAGTTTCCCCGGGCTAGCGGGGGGCCCTTCCTACAATGAGCAGTTCTTC. The chain carries TRBV19 and TRBJ2-1; 11 bases line up with TRBD2. Germline CDR1 is LNHDA and CDR2 is SQIVND (reference sequence). The CDR3 totals 18 residues. The junction had 13 bases not matched to a gene; V was cut back by 8 bases and J by 1 base. Looking up the rest from reference TRBV19 and TRBJ2-1 gives the full variable domain: DGGITQSPKYLFRKEGQNVTLSCEQNLNHDAMYWYRQDPGQGLRLIYYSQIVNDFQKGDIAEGYSVSREKKESFPLTVTSAQKNPTAFYLCASFPGLAGGPSYNEQFFGPGTRLTVL.

Comments on this clone: The junction does not match germline at one end; this may be a read error. V and J are TRBV5-8 and TRBJ2-7; maybe TRBD2 (7 bases). CDR1 and CDR2 (germline): SGHTS, YDEGEE. The CDR3 loop spans 14 amino acids. CDR3 nucleotides: TGTGCCAGCAGCTTAGGGGGGGCAGTCTACGTGCAGTACTTC. Translation gives CASSLGGAVYVQYF. The full variable domain, completed using reference TRBV5-8 and TRBJ2-7, is EAGVTQSPTHLIKTRGQQATLRCSPISGHTSVYWYQQALGLGLQFLLWYDEGEERNRGNFPPRFSGRQFPNYSSELNVNALELEDSALYLCASSLGGAVYVQYFGPGTRLTVT.

The V and J genes are TRBV28 and TRBJ2-2; TRBD2 might be the D (6 bases). Germline assignment: CDR1 MDHEN and CDR2 SYDVKM. The CDR3 is 14 residues long. Trimming took 1 base from V and 6 from J, leaving 9 bases between them. This CDR3 is CASSLLEGPGELFF. The CDR3 nucleotides read TGTGCCAGCAGTTTATTGGAGGGGCCCGGGGAGCTGTTTTTT.

The chain uses TRBV2 and TRBJ1-5, with no clear D. Trimming cost V 4 bases and J 0 bases, with 4 bases left between them. Germline assignment: CDR1 SNHLY and CDR2 FYNNEI. The CDR3 has 13 amino acids. The CDR3 loop reads CASSVYSNQPQHF. The DNA of the CDR3 is TGTGCCAGCAGTGTATATAGCAATCAGCCCCAGCATTTT.

The chain employs TRBV3-1 (or the pseudogene TRBV3-2) and TRBJ2-7, with a weak D call TRBD2 (6 bases). Deletions cut 2 bases from V and 3 bases from J, with 14 bases between. The CDR3 extends over 15 amino acids. In germline, CDR1 is LGHDT, CDR2 YNNKEL (reference sequence). The CDR3 region has the DNA TGTGCCAGCAGCCAATTAGGTCAGGGAGGCTACGAGCAGTACTTC. Amino acids: CASSQLGQGGYEQYF.

The rearrangement uses TRBV5-5 and TRBJ1-3; D perhaps matches TRBD1 (6 bases). Germline V gene sequence: CDR1 SGHKS, CDR2 YYEKEE (reference sequence). Deletions cut 2 bases from V and 4 bases from J, with 10 bases between. The CDR3 length is 14 residues. The CDR3: CASSFGQSGNTIYF. CDR3 coding DNA: TGTGCCAGCAGCTTCGGACAGTCAGGAAACACCATATATTTT.

The V call is TRBV2, the J call TRBJ1-5, with D maybe TRBD1 (5 bases). CDR1 is SNHLY, CDR2 FYNNEI, per germline. This CDR3 contains 14 residues. Trimming took 4 bases from V and 2 from J, leaving 9 bases between them. Here the CDR3 reads CASSVGRGNQPQHF. In nucleotides, the CDR3 is TGTGCCAGCAGTGTTGGCAGGGGCAATCAGCCCCAGCATTTT.

The chain joins TRBV27 to TRBJ2-1; tentative D call: TRBD1 (6 bases). Deletions cut 5 bases from V and 7 bases from J, with 9 bases between. CDR1 is MNHEY and CDR2 is SMNVEV in the germline V gene (reference sequence). The CDR3 length is 12 residues. In nucleotides, the CDR3 is TGTGCCAGCAGTGGTACAGGGAATGAGCAGTTCTTC. It translates to CASSGTGNEQFF.

The rearrangement uses TRBV3-1 (or the pseudogene TRBV3-2) and TRBJ2-1; 8 positions agree with TRBD2. This CDR3 comprises 15 residues. Germline values: CDR1 LGHDT, CDR2 YNNKEL (reference sequence). Trimming cost V 4 bases and J 4 bases; bases outside gene matches: 6. Here the CDR3 DNA reads TGTGCCAGCAGCCTTTATACTAGCGGTTACAATGAGCAGTTCTTC. This encodes CASSLYTSGYNEQFF.